The source of this TCR beta chain is a study of memory CD4+ T cells and cytomegalovirus serostatus. Single viable CD3+CD4+CD8-CD45RO+ cells were sorted as the memory CD4+ T cells. CDR3 length: 16 residues. Germline-derived CDR1 and CDR2 are LNHDA and SQIVND (reference sequence). V was cut by 6 bases and J by 8 bases, with 23 bases left in between. Per the authors' pipeline: Out-of-frame sequences were removed, leaving 2 million or so distinct TCRbeta sequences. Assay: immunoSEQ multiplex PCR; the TCRdb copy retains only in-frame clones and omits some. That table gives V, J and clone size, and the DNA gave D and trimming. The table has 60,000 to 70,000 clones, about 78% seen once.

Sequenced input: memory CD4+ T cells from blood. The receptor was derived from an adult in good health and CMV-seropositive. The chain couples TRBV19 to TRBJ2-1; no reliable D call. CDR3 nucleotide sequence: TGTGCCAGTAGCTCAATCGGTCTGGAGACCTCTCATGAGCAGTTCTTC. It specifies CASSSIGLETSHEQFF. The entire variable domain, with the rest obtained from reference TRBV19 and TRBJ2-1, is as follows: DGGITQSPKYLFRKEGQNVTLSCEQNLNHDAMYWYRQDPGQGLRLIYYSQIVNDFQKGDIAEGYSVSREKKESFPLTVTSAQKNPTAFYLCASSSIGLETSHEQFFGPGTRLTVL.